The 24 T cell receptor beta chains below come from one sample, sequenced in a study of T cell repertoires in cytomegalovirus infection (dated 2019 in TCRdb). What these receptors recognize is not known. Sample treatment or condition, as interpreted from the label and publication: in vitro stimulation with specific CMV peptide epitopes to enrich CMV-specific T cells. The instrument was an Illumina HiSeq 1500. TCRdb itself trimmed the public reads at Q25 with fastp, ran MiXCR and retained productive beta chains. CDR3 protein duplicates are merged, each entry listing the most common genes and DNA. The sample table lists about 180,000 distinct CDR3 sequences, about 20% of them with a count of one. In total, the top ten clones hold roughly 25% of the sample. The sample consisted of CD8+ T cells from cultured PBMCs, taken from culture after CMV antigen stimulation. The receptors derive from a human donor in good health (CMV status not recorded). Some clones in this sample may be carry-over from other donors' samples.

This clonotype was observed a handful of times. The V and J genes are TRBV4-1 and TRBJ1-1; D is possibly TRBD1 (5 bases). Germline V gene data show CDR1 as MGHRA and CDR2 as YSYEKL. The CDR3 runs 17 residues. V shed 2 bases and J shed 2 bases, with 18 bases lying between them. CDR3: CASSQLSPSGLNTEAFF. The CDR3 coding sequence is TGCGCCAGCAGCCAACTGTCACCCTCGGGACTTAACACTGAAGCTTTCTTT.

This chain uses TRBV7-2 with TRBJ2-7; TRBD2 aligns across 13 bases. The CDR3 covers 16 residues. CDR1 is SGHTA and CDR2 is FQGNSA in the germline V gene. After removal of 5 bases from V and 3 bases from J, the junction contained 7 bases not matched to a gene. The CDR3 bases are TGTGCCAGCAGCGGGCGGACTAGCGGGGGATACTACGAGCAGTACTTC. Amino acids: CASSGRTSGGYYEQYF.

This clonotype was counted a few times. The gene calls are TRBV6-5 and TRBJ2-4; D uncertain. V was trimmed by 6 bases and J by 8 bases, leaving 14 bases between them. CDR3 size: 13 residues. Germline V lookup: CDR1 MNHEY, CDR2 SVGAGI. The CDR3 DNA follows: TGTGCCAGCAGGGAGCTTGCTAGGGACATTCAGTACTTC. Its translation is CASRELARDIQYF.

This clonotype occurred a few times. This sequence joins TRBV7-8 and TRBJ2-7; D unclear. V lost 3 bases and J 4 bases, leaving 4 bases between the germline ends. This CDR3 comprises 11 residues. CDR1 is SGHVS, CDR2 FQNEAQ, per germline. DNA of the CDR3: TGTGCCAGCAGCTTTAGATACGAGCAGTACTTC. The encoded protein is CASSFRYEQYF.

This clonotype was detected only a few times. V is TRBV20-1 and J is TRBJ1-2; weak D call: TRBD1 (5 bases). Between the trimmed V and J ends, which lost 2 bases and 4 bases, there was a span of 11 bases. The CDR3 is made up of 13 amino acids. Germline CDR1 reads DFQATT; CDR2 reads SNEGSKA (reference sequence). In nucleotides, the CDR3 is TGCAGTGCTAGACCCCAGGGCGGCTATGGCTACACCTTC. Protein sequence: CSARPQGGYGYTF.

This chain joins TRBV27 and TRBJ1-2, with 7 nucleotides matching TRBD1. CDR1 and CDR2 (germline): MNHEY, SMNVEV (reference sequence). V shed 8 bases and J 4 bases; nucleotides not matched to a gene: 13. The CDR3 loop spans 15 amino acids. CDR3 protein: CASGFPSGGTYGYTF. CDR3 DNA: TGTGCCAGCGGATTCCCCTCAGGGGGAACCTATGGCTACACCTTC.

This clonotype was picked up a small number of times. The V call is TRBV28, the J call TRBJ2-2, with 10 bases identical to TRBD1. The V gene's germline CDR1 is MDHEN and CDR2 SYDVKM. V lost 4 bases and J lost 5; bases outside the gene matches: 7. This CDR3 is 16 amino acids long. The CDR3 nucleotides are TGTGCCAGCAGTTGGACCGGGACAGGGGAAACCGGGGAGCTGTTTTTT. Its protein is CASSWTGTGETGELFF.

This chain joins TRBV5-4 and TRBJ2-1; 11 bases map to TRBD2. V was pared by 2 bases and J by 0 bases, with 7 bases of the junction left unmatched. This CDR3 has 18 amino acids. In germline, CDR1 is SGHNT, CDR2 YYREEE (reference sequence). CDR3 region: CASSLALAGASSYNEQFF. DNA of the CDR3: TGTGCCAGCAGCTTAGCACTAGCGGGGGCCAGCTCCTACAATGAGCAGTTCTTC. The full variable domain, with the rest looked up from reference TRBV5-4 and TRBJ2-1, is ETGVTQSPTHLIKTRGQQVTLRCSSQSGHNTVSWYQQALGQGPQFIFQYYREEENGRGNFPPRFSGLQFPNYSSELNVNALELDDSALYLCASSLALAGASSYNEQFFGPGTRLTVL.

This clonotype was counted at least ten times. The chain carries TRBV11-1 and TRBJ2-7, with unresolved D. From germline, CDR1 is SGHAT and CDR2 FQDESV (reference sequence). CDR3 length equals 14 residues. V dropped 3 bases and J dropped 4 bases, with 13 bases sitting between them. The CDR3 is CASSLMGSSYEQYF. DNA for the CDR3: TGTGCCAGCAGCTTGATGGGCAGCTCGTACGAGCAGTACTTC.

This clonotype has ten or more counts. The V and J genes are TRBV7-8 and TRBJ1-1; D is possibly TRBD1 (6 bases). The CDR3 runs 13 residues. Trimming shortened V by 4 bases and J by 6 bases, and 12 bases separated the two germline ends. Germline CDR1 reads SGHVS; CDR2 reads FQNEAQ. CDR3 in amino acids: CASSWDIRPEAFF. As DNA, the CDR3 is TGTGCCAGCAGCTGGGACATCCGTCCTGAAGCTTTCTTT.

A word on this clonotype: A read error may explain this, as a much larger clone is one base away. Here the CDR3 DNA reads TGTGCCAGCAGCTTAGTGGCTAGCAGGGGGTATTATAGCACAGATACGCAGTATTTT. It is translated as CASSLVASRGYYSTDTQYF. The V call is TRBV11-2, the J call TRBJ2-3; 7 bases agree with TRBD1. Germline assignment: CDR1 SGHAT and CDR2 FQNNGV. The CDR3 covers 19 residues. J was trimmed by 0 bases and V by 1 base; bases with no gene match: 13. Based on the CDR3 plus reference TRBV11-2 and TRBJ2-3, the full variable domain is EAGVAQSPRYKIIEKRQSVAFWCNPISGHATLYWYQQILGQGPKLLIQFQNNGVVDDSQLPKDRFSAERLKGVDSTLKIQPAKLEDSAVYLCASSLVASRGYYSTDTQYFGPGTRLTVL.

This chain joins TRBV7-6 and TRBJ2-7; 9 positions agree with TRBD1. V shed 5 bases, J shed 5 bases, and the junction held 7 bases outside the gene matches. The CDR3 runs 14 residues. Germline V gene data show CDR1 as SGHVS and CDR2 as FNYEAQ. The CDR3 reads CASSPGTGNDEQYF. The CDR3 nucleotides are TGTGCCAGCAGCCCCGGGACAGGGAATGACGAGCAGTACTTC.

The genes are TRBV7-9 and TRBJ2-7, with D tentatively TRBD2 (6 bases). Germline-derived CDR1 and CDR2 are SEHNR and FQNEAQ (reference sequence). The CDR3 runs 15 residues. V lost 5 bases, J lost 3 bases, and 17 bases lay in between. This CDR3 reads CASSLLGGLHYEQYF. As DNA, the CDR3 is TGTGCCAGCAGCCTCCTCGGAGGGCTCCACTACGAGCAGTACTTC.

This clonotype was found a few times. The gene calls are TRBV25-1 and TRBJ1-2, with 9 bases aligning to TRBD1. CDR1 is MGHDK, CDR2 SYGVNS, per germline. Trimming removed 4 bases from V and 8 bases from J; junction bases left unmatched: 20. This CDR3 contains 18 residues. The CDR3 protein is CASSGGAPGQGPRGGYTF. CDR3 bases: TGTGCCAGCAGTGGAGGAGCTCCTGGACAGGGGCCGCGAGGAGGCTACACCTTC.

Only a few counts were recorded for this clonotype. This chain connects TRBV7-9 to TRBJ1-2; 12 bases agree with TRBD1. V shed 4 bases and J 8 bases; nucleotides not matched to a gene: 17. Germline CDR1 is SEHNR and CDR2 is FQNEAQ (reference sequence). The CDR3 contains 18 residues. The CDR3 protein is CASSYPLLTGTGGLGYTF. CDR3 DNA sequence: TGTGCCAGCAGCTACCCTTTGTTAACCGGGACAGGGGGCTTGGGCTACACCTTC.

The CDR3 spells CASETGESKVQPQHF. In DNA, the CDR3 is TGTGCCAGTGAGACAGGGGAAAGTAAGGTTCAGCCCCAGCATTTT. The rearrangement links TRBV28 to TRBJ1-5; 8 bases map to TRBD1. The germline V gene has CDR1 MDHEN and CDR2 SYDVKM. The CDR3 has 15 residues. The trim removed 9 bases at V and 6 bases at J, leaving 13 bases unmatched.

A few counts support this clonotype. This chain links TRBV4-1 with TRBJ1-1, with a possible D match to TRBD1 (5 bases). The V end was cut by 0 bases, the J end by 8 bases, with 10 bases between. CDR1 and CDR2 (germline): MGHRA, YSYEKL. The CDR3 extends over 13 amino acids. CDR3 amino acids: CASSQESGDEAFF. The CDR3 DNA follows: TGCGCCAGCAGCCAAGAGTCTGGGGACGAAGCTTTCTTT.

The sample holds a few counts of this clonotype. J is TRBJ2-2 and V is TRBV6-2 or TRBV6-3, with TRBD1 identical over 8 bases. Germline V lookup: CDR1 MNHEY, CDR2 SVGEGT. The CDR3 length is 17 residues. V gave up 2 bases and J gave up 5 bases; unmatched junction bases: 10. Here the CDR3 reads CASSYRSGGAGTGELFF. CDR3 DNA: TGTGCCAGCAGTTACAGGTCAGGGGGCGCAGGGACCGGGGAGCTGTTTTTT.

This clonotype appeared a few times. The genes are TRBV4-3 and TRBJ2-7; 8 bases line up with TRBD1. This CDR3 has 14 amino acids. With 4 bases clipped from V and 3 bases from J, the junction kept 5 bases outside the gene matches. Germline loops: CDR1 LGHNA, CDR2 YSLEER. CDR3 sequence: CASSLNRGVYEQYF. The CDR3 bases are TGCGCCAGCAGCCTAAACAGGGGGGTCTACGAGCAGTACTTC.

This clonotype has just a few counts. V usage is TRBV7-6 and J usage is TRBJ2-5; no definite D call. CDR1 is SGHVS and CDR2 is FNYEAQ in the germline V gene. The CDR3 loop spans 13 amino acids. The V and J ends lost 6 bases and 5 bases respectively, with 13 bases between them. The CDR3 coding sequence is TGTGCCAGCAGTGGCCGGTCGAGGGAGACCCAGTACTTC. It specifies CASSGRSRETQYF.

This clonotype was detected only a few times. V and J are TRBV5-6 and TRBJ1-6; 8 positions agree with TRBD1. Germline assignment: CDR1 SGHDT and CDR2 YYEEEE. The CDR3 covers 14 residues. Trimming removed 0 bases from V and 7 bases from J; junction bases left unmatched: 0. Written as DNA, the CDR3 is TGTGCCAGCAGCTTGGGGACAGGGAATTCACCCCTCCACTTT. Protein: CASSLGTGNSPLHF.

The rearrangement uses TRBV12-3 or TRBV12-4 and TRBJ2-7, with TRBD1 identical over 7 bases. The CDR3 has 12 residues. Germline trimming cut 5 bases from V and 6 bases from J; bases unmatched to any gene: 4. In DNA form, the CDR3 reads TGTGCCAGCAGTCGACAGGGTCTCGAGCAGTACTTC. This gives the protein CASSRQGLEQYF.

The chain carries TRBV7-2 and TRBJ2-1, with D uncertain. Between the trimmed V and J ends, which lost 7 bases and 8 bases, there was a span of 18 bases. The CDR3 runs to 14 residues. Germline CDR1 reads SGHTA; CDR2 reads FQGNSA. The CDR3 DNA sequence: TGTGCCAGCACCCCGGGCCTTCTAAGGCATGAGCAGTTCTTC. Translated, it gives CASTPGLLRHEQFF.

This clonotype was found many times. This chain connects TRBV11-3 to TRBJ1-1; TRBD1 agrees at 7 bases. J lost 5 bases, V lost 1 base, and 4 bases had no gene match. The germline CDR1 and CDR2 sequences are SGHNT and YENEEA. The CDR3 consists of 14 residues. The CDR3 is CASSLVTGWTEAFF. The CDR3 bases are TGTGCCAGCAGCTTAGTGACAGGGTGGACTGAAGCTTTCTTT.